These T cell receptor beta chains were read from a single sample in a study of T cells in localized non-small cell lung cancer. TCRdb keeps only in-frame clones here, not all; method: immunoSEQ multiplex PCR. The sample records approximately 3,000 clones, 15% to 20% being singletons. The sequenced sample was lung tumor tissue, obtained before any cancer treatment. Receptors originate from a female donor older than 55 with stage II lung adenocarcinoma. CDR3s include the opening cysteine and the closing phenylalanine or tryptophan. D genes are given only for firm matches. Part of the rows lack a size; the others show once, few, many or a class for expanded clones.

d_gene	v_gene	j_gene	abundance	CDR3nt	CDR3aa
TRBD2	TRBV28	TRBJ2-1	NA	TGTGCCAGCACCCCCCCGCGGGAGGTCGATGGTGAGCAGTTCTTC	CASTPPREVDGEQFF
TRBD2	TRBV11-3	TRBJ2-3	NA	TGTGCCAGCAGCCAGTCCGGGACTAGCGGCACAGATACGCAGTATTTT	CASSQSGTSGTDTQYF
NA	TRBV19	TRBJ2-7	few	TGTGCCAGTACCCAACCCGGGCGGACCTACGAGCAGTACTTC	CASTQPGRTYEQYF
NA	TRBV11-3	TRBJ1-3	few	TGTGCCAGCAGCTTATCGGTCTCTGGAAACACCATATATTTT	CASSLSVSGNTIYF
TRBD1	TRBV19	TRBJ1-1	NA	TGTGCCAGTACCCGCGGGGCAGGGGGCTTGGGCACTGAAGCTTTCTTT	CASTRGAGGLGTEAFF
TRBD2	TRBV11-3	TRBJ2-1	medium-sized	TGTGCCAGCAGCTCGGGACTAGCGGGAGGAGAGAATGAGCAGTTCTTC	CASSSGLAGGENEQFF
TRBD2	TRBV11-3	TRBJ2-1	NA	TGTGCCAGCAGCCAGATAGCGGGAGAGCAAAATGAGCAGTTCTTC	CASSQIAGEQNEQFF
TRBD2	TRBV11-3	TRBJ2-1	few	TGTGCCAGCAGCCAATCCGGTGGGACTAGGCCCCACAATGAGCAGTTCTTC	CASSQSGGTRPHNEQFF
NA	TRBV28	TRBJ2-1	NA	TGTGCCAGCAGCCTAGACAGAATCCATGAGCAGTTCTTC	CASSLDRIHEQFF
NA	TRBV11-3	TRBJ1-2	many	TGTGCCAGCAGCTTAGACCCTTTAGGGGATCCCTCCTATGGCTACACCTTC	CASSLDPLGDPSYGYTF
NA	TRBV9	TRBJ1-6	NA	TGTGCCAGCAGCGCCCAGGATGATTCACCCCTCCACTTT	CASSAQDDSPLHF
TRBD2	TRBV11-3	TRBJ2-3	NA	TGTGCCAGCCACCGACTAGCGGTTCTCTCTGATACGCAGTATTTT	CASHRLAVLSDTQYF
NA	TRBV11-3	TRBJ2-1	NA	TGTGCCAGCAGCTTAGGAGCCGGAACCTTAGGGGAGCAGTTCTTC	CASSLGAGTLGEQFF
TRBD1	TRBV6-8	TRBJ2-5	NA	TGTGCCAGCAGGACAGGGGGGGAGACCCAGTACTTC	CASRTGGETQYF
NA	TRBV19	TRBJ1-2	NA	TGTGCCAGTACCCCAGACATGAACTATGGCTACACCTTC	CASTPDMNYGYTF
TRBD1	TRBV9	TRBJ1-4	NA	TGTGCCAGCAGCCGCGCCGGGACAGGGGTTGAAAAACTGTTTTTT	CASSRAGTGVEKLFF
NA	TRBV14	TRBJ1-1	few	TGTGCCAGCAGCCAAGGGGCAGGGATTTGGACTGAAGCTTTCTTT	CASSQGAGIWTEAFF
NA	TRBV11-3	TRBJ2-7	few	TGTGCCAGCAGCTCAACAGGGTTCTCCTACGAGCAGTACTTC	CASSSTGFSYEQYF
TRBD2	TRBV6-8	TRBJ2-5	medium-sized	TGTGCCAGCAGTGACGGACTAGCGGGAGGAATACAAGAGACCCAGTACTTC	CASSDGLAGGIQETQYF
NA	TRBV6-8	TRBJ2-7	NA	TGTGCCAGCAGACAACCTGGGGGGGCAGGGAACGAGCAGTACTTC	CASRQPGGAGNEQYF
TRBD1	TRBV11-3	TRBJ1-2	few	TGTGCCAGCAGCCCGTACGGAGAGGGGGCAGCTAACTATGGCTACACCTTC	CASSPYGEGAANYGYTF
TRBD2	TRBV19	TRBJ2-1	NA	TGTGCCAGTAGTATGAGGGGACTAGCGGATTACAATGAGCAGTTCTTC	CASSMRGLADYNEQFF
NA	TRBV19	TRBJ1-1	few	TGTGCCAGTAGCCGGGACGCCTACGGTCGGGGTGAAGCTTTCTTT	CASSRDAYGRGEAFF
TRBD1	TRBV11-3	TRBJ2-2	NA	TGTGCCAGCAGCGGACAGGGGGTCGCCACCGGGGAGCTGTTTTTT	CASSGQGVATGELFF
NA	TRBV28	TRBJ2-7	few	TGTGCCAGCAGCTCCCCCACAGGTTCCTACGAGCAGTACTTC	CASSSPTGSYEQYF
TRBD1	TRBV5-1	TRBJ2-3	NA	TGCGCCAGCAGCTTGGCCGGGGACAGGGGGAAGGATACGCAGTATTTT	CASSLAGDRGKDTQYF
TRBD1	TRBV6-8	TRBJ1-1	medium-sized	TGTGCCAGCAGTGATACCGGACAGGGGGACACTGAAGCTTTCTTT	CASSDTGQGDTEAFF
NA	TRBV5-1	TRBJ2-5	few	TGCGCCAGCAGCTTGGCTGGTTTTTTCAGCCAAGAGACCCAGTACTTC	CASSLAGFFSQETQYF
NA	TRBV12-5	TRBJ1-2	NA	TGTGCCAGTCGACGTGACTATGGCTACACCTTC	CASRRDYGYTF
NA	TRBV18	TRBJ1-5	large	TGTGCCAGCTCACCCGGGGGTAGTAAGCCCCAGCATTTT	CASSPGGSKPQHF
NA	TRBV25-1	TRBJ1-1	large	TGTGCCAGCAGTGAATCGGCGGGGAACACTGAAGCTTTCTTT	CASSESAGNTEAFF
NA	TRBV9	TRBJ1-2	few	TGTGCCAGCAGCCTACCTCCCGGGGGCTACACCTTC	CASSLPPGGYTF
TRBD2	TRBV6-8	TRBJ2-2	medium-sized	TGTGCCAGCAGTACTGGCGGGAGGAAGAGTTTATCGAACACCGGGGAGCTGTTTTTT	CASSTGGRKSLSNTGELFF
NA	TRBV9	TRBJ1-2	medium-sized	TGTGCCAGCAGCACTACTGACAGGAACTATGGCTACACCTTC	CASSTTDRNYGYTF
TRBD1	TRBV11-3	TRBJ1-1	many	TGTGCCAGCAGCTCGACAGGGAGGGTCACTGAAGCTTTCTTT	CASSSTGRVTEAFF
TRBD1	TRBV11-3	TRBJ1-1	NA	TGTGCCAGCAGCTTGGTGGACAGGCCCGCTAGCACTGAAGCTTTCTTT	CASSLVDRPASTEAFF
TRBD2	TRBV11-3	TRBJ2-1	NA	TGTGCCAGCAGCCAATTAGCGGGAGTTATTGAGCAGTTCTTC	CASSQLAGVIEQFF
NA	TRBV5-1	TRBJ2-1	NA	TGCGCCAGCAGCTCCCGGGACGTAAAGAATGGGCAGTTCTTC	CASSSRDVKNGQFF
NA	TRBV6-8	TRBJ2-7	NA	TGTGCCAGCAGTTACTCTACGGGCTCGCACGAGCAGTACTTC	CASSYSTGSHEQYF
NA	TRBV19	TRBJ1-1	NA	TGTGCCAGTAGTACCCTTCCGGGGAGGAACGCTGAAGCTTTCTTT	CASSTLPGRNAEAFF